The 8 T cell receptor beta chains below were found in one sample sequenced in a study of T cells in Graves' hyperthyroidism and ophthalmopathy. The TCR beta CDR3 regions underwent amplification using RNA transcripts as the source. First-round RT-PCR of the TCR CDR3 relied on the HTBI primer set. TCRdb itself ran the multiplex PCR reads through MiXCR, one entry per CDR3 protein. The repertoire includes hundreds of thousands of distinct CDR3 sequences, around 15% of them detected once, and around 27% sits in the top ten. Input material: blood. These receptors all stem from a middle-aged man with Graves' ophthalmopathy.

This clonotype was found many times. The rearrangement links TRBV12-3 or TRBV12-4 to TRBJ1-4, with TRBD1 matching over 7 bases. The V and J ends lost 6 bases and 1 base, in that order; junction bases with no gene match: 5. The CDR3 is 15 residues long. CDR3 DNA: TGTGCCAGCAGGTATACAGGGGAAACTAATGAAAAACTGTTTTTT. Its translation: CASRYTGETNEKLFF.

This clonotype has a count of ten or more. This sequence joins TRBV10-2 and TRBJ2-1, with TRBD2 matching 7 bases. CDR1 and CDR2 from the germline V gene are WSHSY and SAAADI. The V and J ends lost 2 bases and 5 bases, in that order; junction bases with no gene match: 6. CDR3 length: 15 residues. The CDR3 bases are TGCGCCAGCAGTGAGGGCGGGAGTAGAAACAATGAGCAGTTCTTC. This translates into CASSEGGSRNNEQFF.

This chain links TRBV28 with TRBJ2-1, with TRBD2 matching 9 bases. The CDR3 consists of 15 residues. V was pared by 7 bases and J by 5 bases, with 9 bases of the junction left unmatched. CDR1 and CDR2 from the germline V gene are MDHEN and SYDVKM. CDR3 protein: CASTSSGKLHNEQFF. CDR3 in DNA: TGTGCCAGCACCTCTAGCGGGAAGCTTCACAATGAGCAGTTCTTC.

This sequence joins TRBV12-3 or TRBV12-4 and TRBJ2-7; 9 bases are a match to TRBD2. This CDR3 comprises 16 residues. V lost 4 bases, J lost 0 bases, and 7 bases stayed unmatched. This CDR3 reads CASSSALSGSSYEQYF. For the CDR3, the DNA is TGTGCCAGCAGTTCCGCCCTTAGCGGGAGCTCCTACGAGCAGTACTTC.

This clonotype came up many times. V and J are TRBV28 and TRBJ2-5; 9 bases line up with TRBD2. Germline values: CDR1 MDHEN, CDR2 SYDVKM. V lost 2 bases to trimming and J lost 2 bases; unmatched junction nucleotides: 9. CDR3 length: 17 amino acids. This CDR3 is CASSLRGLAGPQETQYF. For the CDR3, the DNA is TGTGCCAGCAGTTTACGCGGCCTAGCGGGACCACAAGAGACCCAGTACTTC.

V and J are TRBV3-1 and TRBJ1-3; D perhaps matches TRBD1 (5 bases). The CDR3 loop spans 15 amino acids. Deletions cut 6 bases from V and 0 bases from J, with 12 bases between. The V gene's germline CDR1 is LGHDT and CDR2 YNNKEL (reference sequence). For the CDR3, the DNA is TGTGCCAGCAGGCCTCAGGGATTCTCTGGAAACACCATATATTTT. Translating it yields CASRPQGFSGNTIYF.

This clonotype was counted at least ten times. V usage is TRBV15 and J usage is TRBJ2-1, with TRBD2 matching 12 bases. Germline trimming cut 5 bases from V and 6 bases from J; bases unmatched to any gene: 5. From germline, CDR1 is LNHNV and CDR2 YYDKDF (reference sequence). CDR3 length equals 15 residues. The CDR3 DNA reads as TGTGCCACCAGCGGAGCTAGCGGGAGGGCCAATGAGCAGTTCTTC. Its protein is CATSGASGRANEQFF.

The chain links TRBV15 to TRBJ2-3; D not resolved. Trimming shortened V by 3 bases and J by 5 bases, and 12 bases separated the two germline ends. Per the germline V gene, CDR1 is LNHNV and CDR2 is YYDKDF (reference sequence). CDR3 size: 14 residues. The CDR3 coding sequence is TGTGCCACCAGCAGTGCTCTCGGAGAAGATACGCAGTATTTT. Translating gives CATSSALGEDTQYF.